The rows below give T cell receptor beta chains drawn from one sample of a study of CD8+ T cells in alopecia areata. Sequencing used immunoSEQ multiplex PCR; TCRdb keeps in-frame clones, though not all of them. The sample yields roughly 120,000 clones, approximately 55% seen once. The sample was CD4+ T cells sorted from blood, taken at week 24, from a patient treated with tofacitinib. The receptors were sampled from a human donor with alopecia areata. Both conserved end residues are part of each CDR3. The order of the fields is D gene, clone size, V gene, J gene, CDR3 protein, CDR3 DNA. A D gene is named only where the DNA matches it firmly. A row's size may be missing; if present it is once, few, many or a size class.

D gene: NA
clone size: NA
V gene: TRBV5-1
J gene: TRBJ1-1
CDR3 protein: CASSLVTENTEAFF
CDR3 DNA: TGCGCCAGCAGCTTGGTAACAGAGAACACTGAAGCTTTCTTT

D gene: NA
clone size: few
V gene: TRBV7-8
J gene: TRBJ1-5
CDR3 protein: CASSSQGNQPQHF
CDR3 DNA: TGTGCCAGCAGCTCACAGGGCAATCAGCCCCAGCATTTT

D gene: NA
clone size: NA
V gene: TRBV2
J gene: TRBJ2-5
CDR3 protein: CASSEDSNFAQYF
CDR3 DNA: TGTGCCAGCAGTGAAGACTCGAACTTCGCCCAGTACTTC

D gene: TRBD1
clone size: NA
V gene: TRBV19
J gene: TRBJ2-1
CDR3 protein: CASSVGQLGEQFF
CDR3 DNA: TGTGCCAGTAGTGTGGGACAGCTCGGGGAGCAGTTCTTC

D gene: TRBD1
clone size: NA
V gene: TRBV29-1
J gene: TRBJ2-5
CDR3 protein: CSTGQGQETQYF
CDR3 DNA: TGCAGCACGGGACAGGGTCAAGAGACCCAGTACTTC

D gene: TRBD1
clone size: NA
V gene: TRBV25-1
J gene: TRBJ2-7
CDR3 protein: CASSDPGQIYEQYF
CDR3 DNA: TGTGCCAGCAGTGATCCGGGACAGATCTACGAGCAGTACTTC

D gene: TRBD1
clone size: NA
V gene: TRBV14
J gene: TRBJ2-1
CDR3 protein: CASSQFRTGYYNEQFF
CDR3 DNA: TGTGCCAGCAGCCAGTTTAGGACAGGGTACTACAATGAGCAGTTCTTC

D gene: NA
clone size: NA
V gene: TRBV15
J gene: TRBJ2-7
CDR3 protein: CATSEGGATYEQYF
CDR3 DNA: TGTGCCACCAGCGAGGGGGGGGCTACCTACGAGCAGTACTTC

D gene: NA
clone size: few
V gene: TRBV4-2
J gene: TRBJ2-1
CDR3 protein: CASSQEGGSYNEQFF
CDR3 DNA: TGTGCCAGCAGCCAAGAGGGCGGCTCCTACAATGAGCAGTTCTTC

D gene: NA
clone size: few
V gene: TRBV10-3
J gene: TRBJ1-5
CDR3 protein: CAIRNGGNQPQHF
CDR3 DNA: TGTGCCATCAGGAATGGAGGCAATCAGCCCCAGCATTTT

D gene: TRBD1
clone size: few
V gene: TRBV2
J gene: TRBJ1-1
CDR3 protein: CASSAGTENTEAFF
CDR3 DNA: TGTGCCAGCAGTGCCGGGACAGAGAACACTGAAGCTTTCTTT

D gene: NA
clone size: NA
V gene: TRBV6-5
J gene: TRBJ2-3
CDR3 protein: CASSYSGGSGADTQYF
CDR3 DNA: TGTGCCAGCAGTTACTCGGGGGGATCAGGGGCCGATACGCAGTATTTT

D gene: NA
clone size: once
V gene: TRBV6-6
J gene: TRBJ2-1
CDR3 protein: CASDRTAVTHEQFF
CDR3 DNA: TGTGCCAGCGACAGGACAGCGGTCACCCATGAGCAGTTCTTC

D gene: TRBD1
clone size: NA
V gene: TRBV5-1
J gene: TRBJ1-5
CDR3 protein: CASSLGQGAGQPQHF
CDR3 DNA: TGCGCCAGCAGCTTGGGACAGGGGGCAGGTCAGCCCCAGCATTTT

D gene: NA
clone size: NA
V gene: TRBV6-6
J gene: TRBJ2-5
CDR3 protein: CASSWPVGGETQYF
CDR3 DNA: TGTGCCAGCAGTTGGCCGGTAGGCGGAGAGACCCAGTACTTC

D gene: TRBD1
clone size: NA
V gene: TRBV29-1
J gene: TRBJ2-3
CDR3 protein: CSPEGYFETGTGPKFCTDTQYF
CDR3 DNA: TGCAGCCCTGAAGGTTATTTCGAGACCGGGACAGGCCCTAAATTTTGCACAGATACGCAGTATTTT

D gene: NA
clone size: NA
V gene: TRBV7-8
J gene: TRBJ1-1
CDR3 protein: CASSSREAEAFF
CDR3 DNA: TGTGCCAGCAGCTCCCGGGAGGCAGAAGCTTTCTTT

D gene: NA
clone size: few
V gene: TRBV7-2
J gene: TRBJ2-3
CDR3 protein: CASSSYTDTQYF
CDR3 DNA: TGTGCCAGCAGCTCCTACACAGATACGCAGTATTTT

D gene: TRBD1
clone size: NA
V gene: TRBV7-2
J gene: TRBJ2-7
CDR3 protein: CASSLWTGSLDEQYF
CDR3 DNA: TGTGCCAGCAGCTTGTGGACAGGGTCCCTAGACGAGCAGTACTTC

D gene: NA
clone size: NA
V gene: TRBV6-5
J gene: TRBJ2-3
CDR3 protein: CASRPDYWNTDTQYF
CDR3 DNA: TGTGCCAGCAGGCCTGACTACTGGAACACAGATACGCAGTATTTT

D gene: TRBD2
clone size: few
V gene: TRBV5-1
J gene: TRBJ2-1
CDR3 protein: CASSPRLAGGWSSYNEQFF
CDR3 DNA: TGCGCCAGCAGCCCCCGACTAGCGGGGGGGTGGAGCTCCTACAATGAGCAGTTCTTC

D gene: NA
clone size: NA
V gene: TRBV11-2
J gene: TRBJ2-7
CDR3 protein: CASSLREAYRVYEQYF
CDR3 DNA: TGTGCCAGCAGCTTAAGGGAAGCGTATCGGGTCTACGAGCAGTACTTC

D gene: TRBD1
clone size: NA
V gene: TRBV6-5
J gene: TRBJ1-6
CDR3 protein: CASSLSTGRGLLHF
CDR3 DNA: TGTGCCAGCAGTCTTTCGACAGGGAGGGGGCTGCTCCACTTT

D gene: TRBD1
clone size: NA
V gene: TRBV28
J gene: TRBJ2-5
CDR3 protein: CASGQGTAETQYF
CDR3 DNA: TGTGCCAGCGGACAGGGGACAGCGGAGACCCAGTACTTC

D gene: TRBD1
clone size: NA
V gene: TRBV19
J gene: TRBJ1-5
CDR3 protein: CASSADRVAQHF
CDR3 DNA: TGTGCCAGTAGTGCCGACAGGGTAGCCCAGCATTTT

D gene: NA
clone size: few
V gene: TRBV29-1
J gene: TRBJ1-2
CDR3 protein: CSVESVQINYGYTF
CDR3 DNA: TGCAGCGTTGAAAGTGTCCAGATTAACTATGGCTACACCTTC

D gene: NA
clone size: NA
V gene: TRBV4-3
J gene: TRBJ2-2
CDR3 protein: CASSRTRTNTGELFF
CDR3 DNA: TGCGCCAGCAGCCGAACAAGGACCAACACCGGGGAGCTGTTTTTT

D gene: NA
clone size: NA
V gene: TRBV29-1
J gene: TRBJ2-5
CDR3 protein: CSVEDRAETQYF
CDR3 DNA: TGCAGCGTTGAAGATCGGGCAGAGACCCAGTACTTC